There are many counts of the clone carrying this T cell receptor (beta chain). Antigen unknown. The time point here: pre-sensitization, week 0. Sample treatment: therapeutic diphenylcyclopropenone sensitization with weekly scalp DPC. The authors' processing: Samples contained a median of roughly 100,000 TCRs, with a range of 23,224 to 690,600. TCRdb re-called the RACE reads through MiXCR, storing one row per CDR3 protein. These V and J calls rely on TCRdb rather than the paper's analysis. The sample records about 92,000 distinct CDR3 sequences, 9.6% being singletons. CDR3 length: 15 amino acids. The J segment lost 6 bases and the V segment lost 1 base, leaving 7 bases of the junction unmatched. Germline values: CDR1 SGHAT, CDR2 FQNNGV. This entry belongs to a study of human T cells and chemical hapten exposure. Study overall: Per-sample TCR yields varied mainly from small pooled library volume differences. Study results and caveats: Each of the donors had alopecia, so their immune responses may not resemble those of healthy people. Patch test score was positively correlated with the counts of TCRs that had expanded at PT1.

Sequencing was performed on whole blood, taken in connection with sensitization to the hapten diphenylcyclopropenone (DPC). V and J are TRBV11-2 and TRBJ2-7; TRBD2 matches 9 bases. This clonotype was obtained from a woman aged 40 to 49 with alopecia areata. Some clones in this sample may be carry-over from other donors' samples. CDR3: CASSLGPSGDLEQYF. CDR3 DNA: TGTGCCAGCAGCTTAGGTCCTAGCGGGGACCTCGAGCAGTACTTC.